This T cell receptor (beta chain) is drawn from a study of shared clonotypes between healthy human individuals. Concerning this clone: The antigen is undetermined.

General study points: The sharing of 4.5% to 6.5% of naive CD4 clonotypes was seen across several donors. Apart from blood, nothing was sampled; tissue repertoires likely differ.

Assay used: immunoSEQ multiplex PCR; TCRdb lists only in-frame clones, some missing. The sample lists some 2,100,000 clones, 93% occurring once. Per germline, CDR1 LNHDA and CDR2 SQIVND (reference sequence). The CDR3 spans 14 residues. Deletions cut 3 bases from V and 6 bases from J, with 14 bases between. The naive CD8 population came from CD45RO-negative cells selected for CCR7, without terminally differentiated effector memory CD45RA+ cells. The origin of this receptor is a young man in good health. Some clones in this sample may be carry-over from other donors' samples. The chain joins TRBV19 to TRBJ1-1; D call uncertain. What was sequenced was naive CD8+ T cells from PBMCs. The CDR3 DNA is TGTGCCAGTAGTATCTACGGGAGAGAGTCTGAAGCTTTCTTT. The encoded protein is CASSIYGRESEAFF.